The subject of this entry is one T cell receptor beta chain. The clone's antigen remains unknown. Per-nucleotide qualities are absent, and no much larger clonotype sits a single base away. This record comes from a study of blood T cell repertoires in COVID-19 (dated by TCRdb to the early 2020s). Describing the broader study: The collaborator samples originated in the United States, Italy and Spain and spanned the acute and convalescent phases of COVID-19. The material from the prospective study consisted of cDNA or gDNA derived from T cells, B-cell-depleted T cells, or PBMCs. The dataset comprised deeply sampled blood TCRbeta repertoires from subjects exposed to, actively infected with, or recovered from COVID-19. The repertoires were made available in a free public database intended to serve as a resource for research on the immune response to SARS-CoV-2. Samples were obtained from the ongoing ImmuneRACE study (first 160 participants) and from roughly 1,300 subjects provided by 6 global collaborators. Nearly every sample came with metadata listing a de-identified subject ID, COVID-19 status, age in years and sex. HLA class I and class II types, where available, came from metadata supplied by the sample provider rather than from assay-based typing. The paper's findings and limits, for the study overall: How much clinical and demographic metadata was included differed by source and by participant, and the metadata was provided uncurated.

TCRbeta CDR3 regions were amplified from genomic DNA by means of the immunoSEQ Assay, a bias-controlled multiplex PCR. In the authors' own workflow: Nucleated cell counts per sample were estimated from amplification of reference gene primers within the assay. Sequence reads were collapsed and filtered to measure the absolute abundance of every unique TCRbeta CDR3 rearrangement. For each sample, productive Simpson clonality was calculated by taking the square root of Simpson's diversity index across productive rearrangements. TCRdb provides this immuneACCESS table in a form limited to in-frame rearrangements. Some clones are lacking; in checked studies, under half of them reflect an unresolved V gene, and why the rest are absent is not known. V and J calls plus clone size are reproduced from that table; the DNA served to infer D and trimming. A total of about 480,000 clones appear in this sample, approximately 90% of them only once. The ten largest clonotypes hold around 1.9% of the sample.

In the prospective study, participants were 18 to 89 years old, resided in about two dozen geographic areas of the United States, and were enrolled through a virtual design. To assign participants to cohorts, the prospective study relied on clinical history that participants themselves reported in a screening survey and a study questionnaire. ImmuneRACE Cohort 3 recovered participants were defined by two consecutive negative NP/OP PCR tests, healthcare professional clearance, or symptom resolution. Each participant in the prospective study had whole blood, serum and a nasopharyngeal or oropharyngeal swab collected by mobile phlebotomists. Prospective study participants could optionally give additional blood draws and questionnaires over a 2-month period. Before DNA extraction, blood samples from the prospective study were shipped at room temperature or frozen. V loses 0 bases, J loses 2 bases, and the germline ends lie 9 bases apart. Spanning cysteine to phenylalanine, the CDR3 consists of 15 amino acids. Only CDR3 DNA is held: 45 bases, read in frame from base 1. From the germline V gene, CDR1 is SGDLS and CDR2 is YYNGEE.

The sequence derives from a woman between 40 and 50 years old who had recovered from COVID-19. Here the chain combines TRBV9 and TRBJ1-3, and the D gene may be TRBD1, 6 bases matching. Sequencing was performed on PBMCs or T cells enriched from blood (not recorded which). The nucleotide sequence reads TGTGCCAGCAGCGTAGGAAGGGGGACTGGAAACACCATATATTTT. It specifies CASSVGRGTGNTIYF.